The 6 T cell receptor beta chains given below trace back to one sample, sequenced in a study of T cells after yellow fever vaccination. MiXCR was run by TCRdb on the 5' RACE reads, yielding one entry per CDR3 protein. The table has 100,000 to 150,000 distinct CDR3 sequences, nearly 15% seen once. The material sequenced was CD8+ T cells sorted from PBMCs, taken 5 days after the yellow fever booster vaccination. The origin of the receptors is a man between 18 and 35 years old who received the YFV17D yellow fever vaccine.

The table lists this clonotype with a few counts. The V call is TRBV10-3, the J call TRBJ2-1, with D possibly being TRBD2 (5 bases). V was shortened by 3 bases and J by 0 bases, with 9 bases between the two germline ends. Germline V CDR1 and CDR2: ENHRY, SYGVKD. CDR3 size: 15 residues. CDR3 sequence reads: CAISEGGSSYNEQFF. As DNA, the CDR3 is TGTGCCATCAGTGAAGGAGGCTCCTCCTACAATGAGCAGTTCTTC.

This clonotype has more than one count but fewer than ten. This chain's CDR3 is CASSLIAASYNEQFF. CDR3 DNA: TGTGCCAGCAGCTTAATAGCGGCCTCCTACAATGAGCAGTTCTTC. The gene calls are TRBV7-3 and TRBJ2-1; D possibly corresponds to TRBD2 (6 bases). V was shortened by 1 base and J by 0 bases, with 7 bases between the two germline ends. The CDR3 totals 15 residues. Per germline, CDR1 SGHTA and CDR2 FQGTGA.

This chain connects TRBV10-3 to TRBJ2-1; 8 bases agree with TRBD1. Losses at the gene ends were 4 bases for V and 7 bases for J; bases not matched to a gene: 9. This CDR3 comprises 15 residues. The germline gives CDR1 ENHRY, CDR2 SYGVKD. This CDR3 reads CAISGLGQGWNEQFF. The CDR3 DNA is TGTGCCATCAGTGGCCTTGGACAGGGCTGGAATGAGCAGTTCTTC.

This chain joins TRBV2 and TRBJ2-2; D call uncertain. Trimming pared 5 bases from V and 4 bases from J, leaving 8 bases between. This CDR3 is 13 amino acids long. Germline assignment: CDR1 SNHLY and CDR2 FYNNEI. The CDR3 here is CASSSPPTGELFF. CDR3 nucleotides: TGTGCCAGCAGTTCTCCCCCCACCGGGGAGCTGTTTTTT.

The CDR3 DNA is TGTGCCAGCAGTCCTCGCGGCCAAGGGGTGGACGAGCAGTACTTC. Residues: CASSPRGQGVDEQYF. V gene TRBV27 combines with J gene TRBJ2-7, with D tentatively TRBD1 (5 bases). Trimming removed 5 bases from V and 5 bases from J, with 19 bases in between. There are 15 residues in the CDR3. CDR1 is MNHEY, CDR2 SMNVEV, per germline (reference sequence).

V and J are TRBV6-5 and TRBJ1-1; D is undetermined. This CDR3 has 13 residues. CDR1 and CDR2 (germline): MNHEY, SVGAGI. Between the trimmed V and J ends, which lost 6 bases and 4 bases, there was a span of 12 bases. CDR3 amino acids: CASSLGRVTEAFF. DNA of the CDR3: TGTGCCAGCAGCCTCGGGCGTGTCACTGAAGCTTTCTTT.